What follows are 7 T cell receptor beta chains derived from one specimen sequenced in a study of early T cells in non-severe SARS-CoV-2 infection. One entry per CDR3 protein, called by TCRdb with MiXCR from the 5' RACE reads. The table has approximately 28,000 distinct CDR3 sequences, 3.5% to 5.5% seen once; the top ten hold under 6%. The material was whole blood, obtained at baseline. Receptor source: an adult who was a healthcare worker with PCR-confirmed SARS-CoV-2 infection or an uninfected control (not recorded which).

This clonotype was observed many times. This rearrangement joins TRBV24-1 to TRBJ1-1; 8 positions agree with TRBD1. Trimming cost V 4 bases and J 2 bases; bases outside gene matches: 11. CDR1 and CDR2 from the germline V gene are KGHDR and SFDVKD. This CDR3 is built from 17 residues. CDR3 in amino acids: CATSEVDRGGPNTEAFF. DNA for the CDR3: TGTGCCACCAGTGAGGTCGACAGGGGAGGCCCTAACACTGAAGCTTTCTTT.

There are a few counts of this clonotype. The chain joins TRBV12-3 or TRBV12-4 to TRBJ2-7, with 8 bases lining up with TRBD2. The trim removed 6 bases at V and 4 bases at J, leaving 8 bases unmatched. The CDR3 totals 14 residues. The CDR3 DNA is TGTGCCAGCAGCCCTAGCGGGTGGGGGTACGAGCAGTACTTC. Protein: CASSPSGWGYEQYF.

This clonotype was recorded at least ten times. The J gene is TRBJ2-3, the V gene TRBV7-9, with D unclear. The ends were cut back, 3 bases at V and 0 bases at J, with 13 bases in the middle. Per germline, CDR1 SEHNR and CDR2 FQNEAQ (reference sequence). The CDR3 extends over 16 amino acids. CDR3 sequence (DNA): TGTGCCAGCAGCTTTTTGCACCGACGCAGCACAGATACGCAGTATTTT. Protein sequence: CASSFLHRRSTDTQYF.

This clonotype was seen many times. The rearrangement links TRBV7-9 to TRBJ2-3, with TRBD2 identical over 8 bases. The CDR3 extends over 17 amino acids. Per the germline V gene, CDR1 is SEHNR and CDR2 is FQNEAQ (reference sequence). V trimming: 4 bases; J trimming: 2 bases; junction bases outside the gene matches: 11. The CDR3 is CASSSPAGTRITDTQYF. The CDR3 bases are TGTGCCAGCAGCTCACCCGCCGGGACTAGGATCACAGATACGCAGTATTTT.

At least ten counts were recorded for this clonotype. J is TRBJ2-3 and V is TRBV10-3; 7 bases are shared with TRBD2. The CDR3 is 14 residues long. Trimming took 5 bases from V and 6 from J; bases not matched to a gene: 8. Germline assignment: CDR1 ENHRY and CDR2 SYGVKD. The CDR3 nucleotides read TGTGCCATCAGTCCCGTGGGGGGGGAGGATACGCAGTATTTT. It encodes CAISPVGGEDTQYF.

This clonotype was observed many times. The V and J genes are TRBV10-1 and TRBJ2-5; tentative D call: TRBD2 (5 bases). The germline V gene has CDR1 WNHNN and CDR2 SYGVQD (reference sequence). CDR3 length: 14 residues. Trimming removed 3 bases from V and 5 bases from J, with 13 bases in between. The CDR3 spells CASSEGGRGETQYF. The CDR3 DNA sequence: TGCGCCAGCAGTGAAGGCGGGCGAGGGGAGACCCAGTACTTC.

This clonotype was detected many times. The chain links TRBV5-1 to TRBJ2-5; 11 bases map to TRBD1. The ends lost 0 bases at V and 3 bases at J; junction bases unmatched: 4. The CDR3 is made up of 16 amino acids. CDR1 is SGHRS, CDR2 YFSETQ, per germline. The CDR3 here is CASSLEDRGPEETQYF. CDR3 sequence (DNA): TGCGCCAGCAGCTTGGAGGACAGGGGGCCGGAAGAGACCCAGTACTTC. Based on the CDR3 plus reference TRBV5-1 and TRBJ2-5, the full variable domain is KAGVTQTPRYLIKTRGQQVTLSCSPISGHRSVSWYQQTPGQGLQFLFEYFSETQRNKGNFPGRFSGRQFSNSRSEMNVSTLELGDSALYLCASSLEDRGPEETQYFGPGTRLLVL.